A selection of T cell receptor beta chains follows, all from one sample in a study of blood T cell repertoires in COVID-19. The table came from immunoSEQ multiplex PCR; TCRdb's copy has only in-frame clones and leaves some out. The table has 300,000 or so clones, roughly 86% seen once. The sample comprised peripheral blood. These receptors all come from a woman aged 50 to 60 with acute or convalescent COVID-19. Both conserved end residues are part of each CDR3. D genes are given only for firm matches. Rows may omit the clone size; those that give it use once, few, many or a size class.

abundance | j_gene | v_gene | d_gene | CDR3aa | CDR3nt
NA | TRBJ2-2 | TRBV6-1 | NA | CASSEATLGGTGELFF | TGTGCCAGCAGTGAAGCGACTTTAGGCGGAACCGGGGAGCTGTTTTTT
NA | TRBJ1-3 | TRBV18 | NA | CASSLTGSGNTIYF | TGTGCCAGCTCACTTACAGGCTCTGGAAACACCATATATTTT
NA | TRBJ2-7 | TRBV3-1/TRBV3-2 | TRBD2 | CASSQSSGSNEQYF | TGTGCCAGCAGCCAATCTAGCGGGAGTAACGAGCAGTACTTC
NA | TRBJ2-1 | TRBV19 | TRBD2 | CASSIAPGLGDHEQFF | TGTGCCAGTAGTATAGCCCCGGGACTAGGGGACCATGAGCAGTTCTTC
NA | TRBJ2-5 | TRBV5-1 | TRBD1 | CASSFQDRQETQYF | TGCGCCAGCAGCTTTCAGGACAGGCAAGAGACCCAGTACTTC
once | TRBJ2-3 | TRBV30 | NA | CAWRPPGLDTQYF | TGTGCCTGGAGGCCCCCCGGTCTAGATACGCAGTATTTT
NA | TRBJ1-2 | TRBV7-9 | TRBD1 | CASSFIGQGSYGYTF | TGTGCCAGCAGCTTTATCGGACAGGGGAGCTATGGCTACACCTTC
NA | TRBJ1-1 | TRBV30 | NA | CAWLPRTPNTEAFF | TGTGCCTGGCTCCCTCGGACACCGAACACTGAAGCTTTCTTT
NA | TRBJ2-5 | TRBV19 | TRBD1 | CASSGRTGEGTQYF | TGTGCCAGTAGTGGCCGGACAGGGGAGGGGACCCAGTACTTC
NA | TRBJ2-2 | TRBV5-1 | NA | CASSLRRVREDTGELFF | TGCGCCAGCAGCTTGCGTCGGGTGAGGGAGGACACCGGGGAGCTGTTTTTT
few | TRBJ2-3 | TRBV5-1 | TRBD2 | CASRLAASTDTQYF | TGCGCCAGCAGGCTAGCGGCTAGCACAGATACGCAGTATTTT
NA | TRBJ2-7 | TRBV19 | TRBD1 | CASSMTGGVSEQYF | TGTGCCAGTAGTATGACAGGGGGCGTCTCCGAGCAGTACTTC
once | TRBJ1-1 | TRBV5-8 | NA | CASLLPWALGAFF | TGTGCCAGCCTCCTCCCCTGGGCCCTTGGGGCTTTCTTT
NA | TRBJ2-7 | TRBV7-2 | TRBD2 | CASSLGPPSGGYEQYF | TGTGCCAGCAGCTTAGGTCCCCCTAGCGGGGGCTACGAGCAGTACTTC
NA | TRBJ1-4 | TRBV27 | NA | CASSWTALGGEKLFF | TGTGCCAGCAGCTGGACAGCCTTAGGGGGTGAAAAACTGTTTTTT
NA | TRBJ2-1 | TRBV5-1 | TRBD2 | CASRDLSGSYNEQFF | TGCGCCAGCAGGGACCTTAGCGGGAGCTACAATGAGCAGTTCTTC
NA | TRBJ2-3 | TRBV3-1/TRBV3-2 | TRBD2 | CASSQVGGLASDTQYF | TGTGCCAGCAGCCAAGTCGGGGGACTAGCGTCAGATACGCAGTATTTT
NA | TRBJ1-5 | TRBV27 | TRBD1 | CASSQGPGGPYGNQPQHF | TGTGCCAGCAGTCAAGGGCCAGGGGGGCCGTATGGCAATCAGCCCCAGCATTTT
NA | TRBJ2-7 | TRBV7-2 | TRBD2 | CASSLAGTSGYEQYF | TGTGCCAGCAGCTTAGCCGGGACTAGCGGGTACGAGCAGTACTTC
once | TRBJ2-2 | TRBV9 | TRBD1 | CASSARGLGTGELFF | TGTGCCAGCAGCGCCAGGGGGCTGGGCACCGGGGAGCTGTTTTTT
NA | TRBJ2-1 | TRBV5-1 | TRBD2 | CASSPAAGGHYNEQFF | TGCGCCAGCAGCCCCGCAGCGGGAGGCCACTACAATGAGCAGTTCTTC
NA | TRBJ2-1 | TRBV5-6 | NA | CASRTQGRGEQFF | TGTGCCAGCAGAACACAGGGTCGGGGTGAGCAGTTCTTC
NA | TRBJ2-7 | TRBV27 | NA | CASSISWAVEQYF | TGTGCCAGCAGTATATCGTGGGCCGTCGAGCAGTACTTC
once | TRBJ2-7 | TRBV3-1/TRBV3-2 | TRBD2 | CASSQPLSGRLYEQYF | TGTGCCAGCAGCCAACCCCTTAGCGGGAGACTTTACGAGCAGTACTTC
NA | TRBJ2-1 | TRBV3-1/TRBV3-2 | NA | CASSLGPGFDEQFF | TGTGCCAGCAGCCTCGGCCCGGGGTTCGATGAGCAGTTCTTC
NA | TRBJ1-3 | TRBV7-3 | NA | CASSLSGPGNTIYF | TGTGCCAGCAGCTTATCAGGTCCTGGAAACACCATATATTTT
once | TRBJ2-5 | TRBV3-1/TRBV3-2 | NA | CASSEIFQGGETQYF | TGTGCCAGCAGCGAAATTTTTCAGGGAGGAGAGACCCAGTACTTC
NA | TRBJ1-5 | TRBV24-1 | TRBD1 | CATSLGQGSGQPQHF | TGTGCCACCAGCCTCGGACAGGGTAGTGGTCAGCCCCAGCATTTT
NA | TRBJ1-6 | TRBV3-1/TRBV3-2 | NA | CASSSGHFNSPLHF | TGTGCCAGCAGCTCGGGACACTTTAATTCACCCCTCCACTTT
NA | TRBJ1-1 | TRBV9 | NA | CASSVRGQMNTEAFF | TGTGCCAGCAGCGTAAGAGGACAGATGAACACTGAAGCTTTCTTT
NA | TRBJ2-7 | TRBV19 | TRBD1 | CASSAGQGTYEQYF | TGTGCCAGTAGTGCGGGACAGGGAACCTACGAGCAGTACTTC
NA | TRBJ1-2 | TRBV27 | NA | CASSSRYRPNYGYTF | TGTGCCAGCAGTTCAAGGTACAGACCTAACTATGGCTACACCTTC
NA | TRBJ1-4 | TRBV10-3 | NA | CAISSRREDEKLFF | TGTGCCATCAGCAGTCGCCGGGAGGATGAAAAACTGTTTTTT
NA | TRBJ1-2 | TRBV6-5 | TRBD1 | CASSYYLQGARGYTF | TGTGCCAGCAGTTACTATTTACAGGGGGCGCGGGGCTACACCTTC
NA | TRBJ1-3 | TRBV28 | TRBD1 | CASSLWGQGAGNTIYF | TGTGCCAGCAGTTTATGGGGACAGGGTGCTGGAAACACCATATATTTT
NA | TRBJ2-3 | TRBV14 | NA | CASSPRGTDTQYF | TGTGCCAGCAGCCCCCGAGGGACAGATACGCAGTATTTT
NA | TRBJ2-1 | TRBV19 | TRBD2 | CASSIDRTSGNYNEQFF | TGTGCCAGTAGTATAGATCGGACTAGCGGAAACTACAATGAGCAGTTCTTC
NA | TRBJ2-1 | TRBV3-1/TRBV3-2 | TRBD2 | CASSQSPSGIDEQFF | TGTGCCAGCAGCCAATCGCCTAGCGGGATCGATGAGCAGTTCTTC
NA | TRBJ2-3 | TRBV18 | TRBD2 | CASSKGLAGGLRSTDTQYF | TGTGCCAGCTCAAAAGGACTAGCGGGAGGGCTTCGTAGCACAGATACGCAGTATTTT
once | TRBJ1-1 | TRBV29-1 | NA | CSVDSGTGGTEAFF | TGCAGCGTGGATTCCGGGACGGGAGGAACTGAAGCTTTCTTT
NA | TRBJ1-6 | TRBV28 | NA | CATGDNSFSPLHF | TGTGCCACCGGTGATAATTCGTTTTCACCCCTCCACTTT
NA | TRBJ1-5 | TRBV28 | NA | CASSLRWNQPQHF | TGTGCCAGCAGTTTACGGTGGAATCAGCCCCAGCATTTT
few | TRBJ2-2 | TRBV9 | TRBD2 | CASSLAGLGTGELFF | TGTGCCAGCAGCCTAGCGGGACTGGGCACCGGGGAGCTGTTTTTT
NA | TRBJ2-1 | TRBV9 | TRBD2 | CASSVVAGGPHEQFF | TGTGCCAGCAGCGTAGTAGCGGGAGGGCCACATGAGCAGTTCTTC
once | TRBJ2-7 | TRBV6-5 | NA | CASSTETSYEQYF | TGTGCCAGCAGTACAGAGACCTCCTACGAGCAGTACTTC
few | TRBJ2-5 | TRBV6-2/TRBV6-3 | NA | CASSLAVETQYF | TGTGCCAGCAGCCTTGCGGTTGAGACCCAGTACTTC
NA | TRBJ2-7 | TRBV18 | NA | CASSPGGRPSPYEQYF | TGTGCCAGCTCCCCAGGAGGGAGGCCTAGCCCCTACGAGCAGTACTTC